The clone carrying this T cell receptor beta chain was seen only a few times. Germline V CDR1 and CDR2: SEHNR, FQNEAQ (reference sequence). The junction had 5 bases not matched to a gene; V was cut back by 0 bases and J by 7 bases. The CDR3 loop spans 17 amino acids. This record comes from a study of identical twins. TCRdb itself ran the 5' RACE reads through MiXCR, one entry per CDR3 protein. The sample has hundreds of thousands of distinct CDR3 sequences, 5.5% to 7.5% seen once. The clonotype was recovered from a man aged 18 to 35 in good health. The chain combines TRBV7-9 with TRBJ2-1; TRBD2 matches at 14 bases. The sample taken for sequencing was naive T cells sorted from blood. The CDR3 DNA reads TGTGCCAGCAGCTTAGCCGGGACTAGCGGGAGCGAGAATGAGCAGTTCTTC. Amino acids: CASSLAGTSGSENEQFF.